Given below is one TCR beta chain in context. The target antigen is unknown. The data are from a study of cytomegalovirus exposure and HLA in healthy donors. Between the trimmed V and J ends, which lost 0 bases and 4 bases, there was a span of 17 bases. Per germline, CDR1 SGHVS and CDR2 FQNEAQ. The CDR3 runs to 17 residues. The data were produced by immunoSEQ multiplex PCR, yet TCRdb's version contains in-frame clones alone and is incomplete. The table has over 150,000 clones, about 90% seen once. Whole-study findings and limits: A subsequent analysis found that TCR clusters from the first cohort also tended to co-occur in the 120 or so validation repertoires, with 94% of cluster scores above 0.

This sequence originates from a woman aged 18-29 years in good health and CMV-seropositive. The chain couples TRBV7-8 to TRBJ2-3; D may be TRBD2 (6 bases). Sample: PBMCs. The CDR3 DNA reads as TGTGCCAGCAGCTTAGCTCGGCTGAGCGGGTATCCAGATACGCAGTATTTT. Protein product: CASSLARLSGYPDTQYF.